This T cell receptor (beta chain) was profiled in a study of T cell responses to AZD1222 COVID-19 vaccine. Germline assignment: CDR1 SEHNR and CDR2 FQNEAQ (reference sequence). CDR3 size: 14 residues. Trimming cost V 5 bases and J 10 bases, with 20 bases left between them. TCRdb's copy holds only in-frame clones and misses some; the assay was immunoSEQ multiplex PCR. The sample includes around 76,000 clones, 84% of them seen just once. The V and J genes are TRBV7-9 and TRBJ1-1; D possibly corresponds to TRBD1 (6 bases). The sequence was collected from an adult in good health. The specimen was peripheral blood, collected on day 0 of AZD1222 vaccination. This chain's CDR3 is CASSATTGKWAAFF. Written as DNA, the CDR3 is TGTGCCAGCAGCGCCACCACAGGGAAATGGGCAGCTTTCTTT.